These T cell receptor beta chains were read from a single sample in a study of blood T cell repertoires in COVID-19. Clones were sequenced by immunoSEQ multiplex PCR, and TCRdb holds only the in-frame ones, with some missing. Of some 45,000 clones detected, 85% to 90% appear once; the ten largest clones hold 9.2%. Input material: peripheral blood. These receptors were collected from a human donor in a cohort sampled during active COVID-19. Both conserved end residues are part of each CDR3. The order of the fields is D gene, clone size, V gene, J gene, CDR3 DNA, CDR3 protein. The D gene is left open where the match is weak. For some rows the clone size is stated as once, few or many, or as a class when expanded; others skip it.

>.|.|TRBV4-1|TRBJ1-1
TGCGCCAGCAGCCAAGTTCCAGGCACTGAAGCTTTCTTT
CASSQVPGTEAFF
>TRBD1|.|TRBV12-3/TRBV12-4|TRBJ1-5
TGTGCCAGCAGGACAGGGGGCTTTCAGCCCCAGCATTTT
CASRTGGFQPQHF
>TRBD1|.|TRBV13|TRBJ1-2
TGTGCCAGCAGCTTAGGCGACAGGGGGCTCTATGGCTACACCTTC
CASSLGDRGLYGYTF
>.|.|TRBV5-6|TRBJ1-1
TGTGCCAGCAGCAATACCCCTGGGGCCACTGAAGCTTTCTTT
CASSNTPGATEAFF
>.|.|TRBV14|TRBJ1-3
TGTGCCAGCAGCCAAGATCACCGGGTCTACGGAAACACCATATATTTT
CASSQDHRVYGNTIYF
>.|.|TRBV6-6|TRBJ1-1
TGTGCCAGCAGTCCTGGACAGAGCATGAACACTGAAGCTTTCTTT
CASSPGQSMNTEAFF
>TRBD2|.|TRBV5-6|TRBJ2-3
TGTGCCAGCAGCCCGCCTATTGCGGGGGGGTGGGATACGCAGTATTTT
CASSPPIAGGWDTQYF
>TRBD1|.|TRBV13|TRBJ2-7
TGTGCCAGCAGGCCAAACAGGGGGCCGGGAGAGCAGTACTTC
CASRPNRGPGEQYF
>TRBD2|few|TRBV6-2/TRBV6-3|TRBJ2-5
TGTGCCAGCAGTACAGCGGGGGGGGTGGAGACCCAGTACTTC
CASSTAGGVETQYF
>TRBD2|.|TRBV6-5|TRBJ2-1
TGTGCCAGCAGCCAGACTAGCGGGGGGGCGGATGAGCAGTTCTTC
CASSQTSGGADEQFF
>TRBD1|once|TRBV7-3|TRBJ2-7
TGTGCCAGCAGCTTGTGGACAGGACCATACGAGCAGTACTTC
CASSLWTGPYEQYF
>.|.|TRBV15|TRBJ2-7
TGTGCCACCAGCAGAGATACAGGTAGGAGCGAGCAGTACTTC
CATSRDTGRSEQYF
>.|.|TRBV9|TRBJ1-3
TGTGCCAGCAGCCCATGGGAGGGGGATGGAAACACCATATATTTT
CASSPWEGDGNTIYF
>TRBD2|.|TRBV6-1|TRBJ2-5
TGTGCCAGCAGTGAATGGGGCAGCTCTAGCGGGGGGGCCCCTTTGACCCAGTACTTC
CASSEWGSSSGGAPLTQYF
>.|.|TRBV25-1|TRBJ1-2
TGTGCCAGCAGTGAATCTTTTTCCTACACCTTC
CASSESFSYTF
>TRBD1|.|TRBV28|TRBJ1-5
TGTGCCAGCAAGGGGGCAGGGGGCTCCCCCCTCCGGAATCAGCCCCAGCATTTT
CASKGAGGSPLRNQPQHF